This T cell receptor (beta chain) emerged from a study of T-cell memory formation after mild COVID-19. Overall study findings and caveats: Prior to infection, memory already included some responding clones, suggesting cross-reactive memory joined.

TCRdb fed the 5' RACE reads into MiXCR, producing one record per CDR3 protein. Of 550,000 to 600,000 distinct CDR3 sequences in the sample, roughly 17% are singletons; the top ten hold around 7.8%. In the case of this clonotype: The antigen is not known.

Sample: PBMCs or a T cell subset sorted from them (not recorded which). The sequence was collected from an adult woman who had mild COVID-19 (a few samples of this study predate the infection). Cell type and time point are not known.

The CDR3 loop reads CASSDMRLTDTQYF. As DNA, the CDR3 is TGTGCCAGCAGCGACATGCGACTCACAGATACGCAGTATTTT. This chain links TRBV7-6 with TRBJ2-3; D unresolved. The CDR3 is 14 amino acids. Trimming took 5 bases from V and 2 from J, leaving 11 bases between them. Germline CDR1 reads SGHVS; CDR2 reads FNYEAQ.